Sequencing of this TCR beta chain was carried out in a study of blood T cell repertoires in COVID-19 (dated by TCRdb to the early 2020s). With regard to the full study: Samples covering the acute and convalescent phases of COVID-19 were provided by collaborators in the United States, Italy and Spain. The prospective study material was composed of cDNA or gDNA derived from T cells, B-cell-depleted T cells, or PBMCs. Nearly every sample came with metadata listing a de-identified subject ID, COVID-19 status, age in years and sex. Samples were obtained from the ongoing ImmuneRACE study (first 160 participants) and from roughly 1,300 subjects provided by 6 global collaborators. Where available, HLA class I and class II types were taken from metadata supplied by the sample provider and were not determined by assay-based typing. The repertoires were released in a freely available public database intended as a resource for research on the immune response to SARS-CoV-2. Subjects who had been exposed to COVID-19, were actively infected with it, or had recovered from it provided the deeply sampled blood TCRbeta repertoires that made up the dataset.

TCRbeta CDR3 regions were amplified from genomic DNA using the immunoSEQ Assay, a bias-controlled multiplex PCR. The authors' pipeline ran thus. Nucleated cell counts per sample were estimated from amplification of reference gene primers within the assay. To quantify the absolute abundance of each unique TCRbeta CDR3 rearrangement, sequence reads were collapsed and filtered. For each sample, productive Simpson clonality was calculated by taking the square root of Simpson's diversity index across productive rearrangements. Sourced from immuneACCESS, this table was stored by TCRdb with only in-frame sequences that have V and J called. A share of the clones is absent; for the studies checked, an unresolved V gene accounts for under half, and the remainder has no known explanation. That table is the source of V, J and clone size, and D and trimming were worked out from the DNA. Here the sample has about 45,000 clones; over 70% occur a single time. About 14% of the sample belongs to the ten largest clones.

Per the germline V gene (reference sequence), LNHDA is the CDR1 and SQIVND is the CDR2. Trimming leaves V shorter by 3 bases and J shorter by 4 bases, with the junction holding 7 bases beyond the gene matches. The CDR3 runs 16 residues from the cysteine to the phenylalanine. Only the CDR3 DNA stays, 48 bases, in frame from base 1. Whole blood was collected in K2EDTA tubes by collaborating institutions according to the institutions' own protocols. Collaborator samples were shipped for TCRbeta analysis as frozen whole blood, isolated PBMCs, or DNA extracted from either sample type. Results the study describes overall, beyond this receptor: Clinical and demographic metadata were provided uncurated, with the amount varying by source and participant.

Comments on this clone: Its antigen specificity is not known. Per-base quality was not reported, and no clone a single base away is much larger than it.

This chain joins TRBV19 to TRBJ2-5, and TRBD2 aligns with 11 junction nucleotides. The clonotype comes from a human donor in a cohort sampled during active COVID-19. Sequencing used peripheral blood. The CDR3 protein sequence reads: CASSMGTSGLRETQYF. The DNA sequence reads TGTGCCAGTAGTATGGGGACTAGCGGACTTAGAGAGACCCAGTACTTC.